This TCR beta chain came from a study of T cells after yellow fever vaccination. TCRdb re-called the 5' RACE reads through MiXCR, storing one row per CDR3 protein. The table includes more than 120,000 distinct CDR3 sequences, about 8% detected once. This CDR3 has 14 residues. Deletions cut 5 bases from V and 2 bases from J, with 13 bases between. The germline gives CDR1 SEHNR, CDR2 FQNEAQ (reference sequence). General study results and limits: Weaker overall, the secondary response nonetheless peaked faster (day 5 versus 15).

This clonotype has a count of ten or more. What it binds is unknown. The origin of this receptor is a man aged 30-40 years who received the YFV17D yellow fever vaccine. The source was CD4+ T cells sorted from PBMCs, collected 5 days after the yellow fever booster vaccination. This chain joins TRBV7-9 and TRBJ2-7; D gene uncertain. The CDR3 loop is CASSPSGSPYEQYF. As DNA, the CDR3 is TGTGCCAGCAGCCCCTCGGGCTCCCCCTACGAGCAGTACTTC.